Below, 9 T cell receptor beta chains from the same sample are listed, as sequenced in a study of blood T cell repertoires in COVID-19. TCRdb keeps only in-frame clones here, not all; method: immunoSEQ multiplex PCR. The sample yields under 200,000 clones, approximately 86% seen once. The sample taken for sequencing was peripheral blood. All receptors derive from a man aged 60-69 years with COVID-19, enrolled during active disease.

This clone was seen a single time. The chain uses TRBV24-1 and TRBJ2-1; 8 bases align to TRBD1. The junction had 7 bases not matched to a gene; V was cut back by 3 bases and J by 4 bases. The CDR3 runs 16 residues. CDR1 and CDR2 (germline): KGHDR, SFDVKD. CDR3 bases: TGTGCCACCAGTGATCCGACAGGGGCGAGATACAATGAGCAGTTCTTC. This encodes CATSDPTGARYNEQFF.

This chain connects TRBV6-5 to TRBJ1-5; TRBD1 agrees at 9 bases. With 8 bases clipped from V and 0 bases from J, the junction kept 5 bases outside the gene matches. This CDR3 has 15 residues. Per the germline V gene, CDR1 is MNHEY and CDR2 is SVGAGI. The CDR3 region is CASATGGNSNQPQHF. CDR3 coding DNA: TGTGCCAGCGCGACAGGGGGGAATAGCAATCAGCCCCAGCATTTT.

This chain joins TRBV3-1 (or the pseudogene TRBV3-2) and TRBJ1-4, with D maybe TRBD1 (5 bases). The CDR3 has 15 amino acids. The V end lost 1 base, the J end lost 3 bases, and 9 bases lay between the germline ends. Per the germline V gene, CDR1 is LGHDT and CDR2 is YNNKEL (reference sequence). CDR3 DNA sequence: TGTGCCAGCAGCCAAGGACAGTCGGCTAATGAAAAACTGTTTTTT. It translates to CASSQGQSANEKLFF.

In this sample, this clone turned up once. This chain connects TRBV18 to TRBJ2-7; D call uncertain. This CDR3 is built from 14 residues. V lost 6 bases, J lost 0 bases, and 12 bases lay in between. CDR1 KGHSH and CDR2 LQKENI come from the germline V gene. As DNA, the CDR3 is TGTGCCAGCTCCGAGGAGCGTCTCTCCTACGAGCAGTACTTC. It yields the protein CASSEERLSYEQYF.

The rearrangement uses TRBV4-2 and TRBJ2-1; a weak D match, TRBD2 (7 bases). The CDR3 runs 15 residues. Germline V gene lookup returns CDR1 LGHNA and CDR2 YNFKEQ. V lost 4 bases and J 4 bases, leaving 14 bases between the germline ends. CDR3 sequence: CASSLNGGPYNEQFF. The CDR3 coding sequence is TGTGCCAGCAGCCTTAACGGGGGGCCGTACAATGAGCAGTTCTTC.

The rearrangement links TRBV12-3 or TRBV12-4 to TRBJ1-1; 7 nucleotides line up with TRBD1. CDR3 length equals 13 residues. Trimming at V came to 5 bases and at J to 4 bases, leaving 4 bases not matched to a gene. The CDR3 loop reads CASSLGTVTEAFF. CDR3 sequence (DNA): TGTGCCAGCAGTCTTGGGACAGTCACTGAAGCTTTCTTT.

The gene calls are TRBV5-1 and TRBJ1-6; 7 positions agree with TRBD1. In germline, CDR1 is SGHRS, CDR2 YFSETQ. CDR3 length equals 15 residues. Trimming took 2 bases from V and 5 from J; bases not matched to a gene: 4. The CDR3 DNA follows: TGCGCCAGCAGCTTCCGGGACAGAGATAATTCACCCCTCCACTTT. It yields the protein CASSFRDRDNSPLHF.

The gene calls are TRBV6-4 and TRBJ2-6, with D tentatively TRBD1 (7 bases). CDR1 is MRHNA, CDR2 SNTAGT, per germline. The V end lost 7 bases, the J end lost 3 bases, and 16 bases lay between the germline ends. The CDR3 sequence is 16 residues long. The CDR3 loop reads CASKEGAQGGANVLTF. DNA for the CDR3: TGTGCCAGCAAGGAGGGGGCGCAGGGTGGGGCCAACGTCCTGACTTTC.

The chain has TRBV3-1 (or the pseudogene TRBV3-2) and TRBJ1-2; no reliable D call. The CDR3 totals 13 residues. The V and J ends lost 1 base and 8 bases respectively, with 11 bases between them. The germline CDR1 and CDR2 sequences are LGHDT and YNNKEL (reference sequence). The CDR3 DNA reads as TGTGCCAGCAGCCAAGGGCGGCGGAGAGGCTACACCTTC. It encodes CASSQGRRRGYTF.